Listed here is a single TCR beta chain. Which antigen it targets is not known. The record has no base qualities; no much larger clone is one base away. TCRbeta CDR3 regions were amplified from genomic DNA using the immunoSEQ Assay, a bias-controlled multiplex PCR. The original methods were these. The number of nucleated cells in each sample was estimated from the amplification of reference gene primers within the assay. To quantify the absolute abundance of each unique TCRbeta CDR3 rearrangement, sequence reads were collapsed and filtered. For each sample, productive Simpson clonality was calculated as the square root of Simpson's diversity index across productive rearrangements. Held by TCRdb, this immuneACCESS table contains in-frame sequences only and omits some clones. Under half of the omission traces to an unresolved V gene where checked; the cause of the rest is unknown. D and trimming were read from the DNA, whereas the V and J calls and clone size are those reported in that table. The sample table contains hundreds of thousands of clones; only one count was recorded for nearly 90% of them. The ten most abundant clones make up 0.9% of the sample.

The germline V gene specifies SGHRS as CDR1 and YFSETQ as CDR2. The junction carries 18 bases between V and J, which are trimmed by 0 bases and 3 bases respectively. The CDR3 spans 18 residues, from the cysteine through the phenylalanine. CDR3 DNA only is kept here, 54 bases in frame from base 1. The entry originates in a study of blood T cell repertoires in COVID-19 (dated by TCRdb to about 2020). For context, the study as a whole: Samples covering the acute and convalescent phases of COVID-19 were provided by collaborators in the United States, Italy and Spain. The material from the prospective study consisted of cDNA or gDNA derived from T cells, B-cell-depleted T cells, or PBMCs. The dataset comprised deeply sampled blood TCRbeta repertoires from subjects exposed to, actively infected with, or recovered from COVID-19. A freely available public database, intended as a resource for researchers studying the immune response to SARS-CoV-2, is where the repertoires were released. The samples were drawn from two sources: the first 160 participants of the ongoing ImmuneRACE study, and fewer than 1,500 subjects contributed by 6 global collaborators. Nearly every sample came with metadata listing a de-identified subject ID, COVID-19 status, age in years and sex. Where available, HLA class I and class II types were taken from metadata supplied by the sample provider and were not determined by assay-based typing.

On the study overall, not on this receptor specifically: Clinical and demographic metadata were provided uncurated, with the amount varying by source and participant.

One collaborating source in Seattle enrolled patients while the patients were actively infected and followed the patients over time throughout the course of disease. Each collaborating institution followed its own protocols to collect whole blood in K2EDTA tubes. For TCRbeta analysis, collaborators shipped samples as frozen whole blood, isolated PBMCs, or DNA extracted from either of those sample types. The sample was peripheral blood. The sequence derives from a man in his late teens or twenties with COVID-19, enrolled during active disease. The chain is made from TRBV5-1 and TRBJ2-2, with TRBD2 tentatively as D gene (5 bases match). The sequence in DNA is TGCGCCAGCAGCTTGGCGAAAGGGCGAGGGTTGGACACCGGGGAGCTGTTTTTT. Translated, it reads CASSLAKGRGLDTGELFF.